This TCR beta chain emerged from a study of patients and donors after allogeneic stem cell transplantation. TCRdb itself ran the RT-PCR reads through MiXCR, one entry per CDR3 protein. The data hold more than 850,000 distinct CDR3 sequences, with approximately 18% observed a single time. This clonotype originated in a human donor who was either an allogeneic HSCT recipient or a stem cell or donor lymphocyte infusion donor (not recorded which). It is not recorded whose cells these are; they may come from a transplant donor. Sequenced sample: blood, either unsorted or a sorted T cell fraction (not recorded which).

The CDR3: CASSSEPSGGADTQYF. In DNA, the CDR3 is TGCGCCAGCAGCTCCGAACCTAGCGGGGGGGCTGATACGCAGTATTTT. The chain uses TRBV5-1 and TRBJ2-3, with 12 bases matching TRBD2. From germline, CDR1 is SGHRS and CDR2 YFSETQ. CDR3 size: 16 residues. J was trimmed by 6 bases and V by 3 bases; bases with no gene match: 8.